This T cell receptor beta chain was recovered during a study of cytomegalovirus exposure and HLA in healthy donors. Study findings and constraints: Some highly shared sequence variants likely arose as a pipeline artifact. What a later analysis reportedly showed was that an Asian-associated ancestry cluster had fewer N-insertions than the roughly 700-donor mean.

Unmatched junction bases numbered 9, after V lost 1 base and J lost 5 bases. Germline V gives CDR1 SGHRS, CDR2 YFSETQ. This CDR3 is built from 16 residues. PCR employed 60 Vbeta and 13 Jbeta primers. The assay was immunoSEQ multiplex PCR, and TCRdb's table has in-frame clones only and misses some. The sample yields 75,000 or so clones, 65% to 70% seen once. In the case of this clone: Its target is not known.

This clonotype was sampled from a man aged 35 to 55 in good health and CMV-seropositive. The source material was PBMCs. The V call is TRBV5-1, the J call TRBJ2-1, with 7 bases fitting TRBD2. In DNA, the CDR3 is TGCGCCAGCAGCTTGTTACTAGCGACCAAGAACAATGAGCAGTTCTTC. This encodes CASSLLLATKNNEQFF. Complete variable domain (other parts from reference TRBV5-1 and TRBJ2-1): KAGVTQTPRYLIKTRGQQVTLSCSPISGHRSVSWYQQTPGQGLQFLFEYFSETQRNKGNFPGRFSGRQFSNSRSEMNVSTLELGDSALYLCASSLLLATKNNEQFFGPGTRLTVL.